This T cell receptor (beta chain) was found in a study of blood T cell repertoires in COVID-19. Study-wide context: Italy, Spain and the United States were the sources of the convalescent and acute COVID-19 samples. T cells, B-cell-depleted T cells, or PBMCs supplied cDNA or gDNA.

Per the germline V gene, CDR1 is SGHTA and CDR2 is FQGNSA. The V gene end was trimmed by 10 bases and the J gene end by 4 bases; junction bases not matched to a gene: 9. The CDR3 runs 14 residues. Per the study methods: Scientists estimated how many nucleated cells there were by amplifying reference gene primers. Libraries were prepared by immunoSEQ multiplex PCR; TCRdb keeps only in-frame clonotypes and omits some of them. The DNA was the basis for D and trimming; V, J and clone size are from that table. This table holds some 45,000 clones, roughly 82% found once. Sequenced: peripheral blood. V usage is TRBV7-2 and J usage is TRBJ1-5; 8 nucleotides align to TRBD1. The clonotype comes from a woman in her sixties or seventies with acute or convalescent COVID-19. The CDR3 coding sequence is TGTGCCACATCCCAGGGGGCGCGTAATCAGCCCCAGCATTTT. Its protein product is CATSQGARNQPQHF.